The T cell receptor beta chain described here comes from a study of beta chain features in type 1 diabetes. Overall study context: Age, gender and cell yields were alike across patients and healthy donors.

Study outcomes and limitations: Across all four CD4+ subsets, people with type 1 diabetes showed modestly shorter TCRB CDR3s. Any HLA-type effect on TCRB rearrangement remained unresolved here.

The CDR3 covers 13 residues. Germline values: CDR1 SNHLY, CDR2 FYNNEI. Notes on this clone: Antigen: not known.

What was sequenced were expressed TCRB transcripts, since all of the isolated RNA had been reverse transcribed. Each sample of naive, central memory or regulatory T cells had, on average, about 3.6 million reads. Produced via immunoSEQ multiplex PCR; TCRdb's table is partial and in-frame only. The sample consists of roughly 53,000 clones, under 45% of them appearing once. The rearrangement uses TRBV2 and TRBJ2-5, with D maybe TRBD2 (5 bases). The DNA end is more similar to TRBJ2-7, so the J call may be wrong. The clonotype comes from a man aged 25-45 years with type 1 diabetes. The material sequenced was Tregs from blood. CDR3 loop: CASKKGSSYEQYF. The DNA for the CDR3 is TGTGCCAGCAAAAAAGGGAGCTCCTACGAGCAGTACTTC.